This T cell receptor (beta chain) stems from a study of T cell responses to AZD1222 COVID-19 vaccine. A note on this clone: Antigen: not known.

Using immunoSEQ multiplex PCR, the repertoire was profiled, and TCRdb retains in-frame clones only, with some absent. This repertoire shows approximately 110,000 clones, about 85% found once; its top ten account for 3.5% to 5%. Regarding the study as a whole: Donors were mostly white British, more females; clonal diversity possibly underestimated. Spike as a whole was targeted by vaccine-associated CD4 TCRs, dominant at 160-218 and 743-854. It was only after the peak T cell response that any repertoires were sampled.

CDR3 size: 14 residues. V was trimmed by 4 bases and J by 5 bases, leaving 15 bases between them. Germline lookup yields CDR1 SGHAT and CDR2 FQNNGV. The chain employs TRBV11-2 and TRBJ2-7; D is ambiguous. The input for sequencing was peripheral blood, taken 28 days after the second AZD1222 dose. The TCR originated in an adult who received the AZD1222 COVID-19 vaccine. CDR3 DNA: TGTGCCAGCAGCTACGGGCAGACCCCCAACGAGCAGTACTTC. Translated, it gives CASSYGQTPNEQYF.